The clone carrying this T cell receptor beta chain was seen at least ten times. Its antigen is undetermined. The TCR cDNA carried a universal primer site and UMIs from 5'RACE template switching. TCRdb used MiXCR to reprocess the 5' RACE reads, holding one entry per CDR3 protein. The sample carries tens of thousands of distinct CDR3 sequences, around 7.4% recorded once. Germline values: CDR1 SGHAT, CDR2 FQDESV (reference sequence). Trimming took 5 bases from V and 3 from J; bases not matched to a gene: 18. The CDR3 is made up of 18 amino acids. This specimen belongs to a study of T cells after yellow fever vaccination. Study overall: The authors prepared low-cell-number fractions using SMART-Seq v4 Ultra Low Input.

Points from the study as a whole: When the response was secondary, it was weaker but reached its peak faster, day 5 versus 15.

This receptor was identified in a man aged 25 to 40 who received the YFV17D yellow fever vaccine. Sequenced material: CD8+ T cells sorted from PBMCs, taken 15 days after the yellow fever booster vaccination. V usage is TRBV11-1 and J usage is TRBJ2-5; 7 nucleotides line up with TRBD1. CDR3 amino acids: CASSLSTGALPRKETQYF. Written as DNA, the CDR3 is TGTGCCAGCAGCCTCTCAACAGGGGCCCTACCTAGGAAAGAGACCCAGTACTTC.